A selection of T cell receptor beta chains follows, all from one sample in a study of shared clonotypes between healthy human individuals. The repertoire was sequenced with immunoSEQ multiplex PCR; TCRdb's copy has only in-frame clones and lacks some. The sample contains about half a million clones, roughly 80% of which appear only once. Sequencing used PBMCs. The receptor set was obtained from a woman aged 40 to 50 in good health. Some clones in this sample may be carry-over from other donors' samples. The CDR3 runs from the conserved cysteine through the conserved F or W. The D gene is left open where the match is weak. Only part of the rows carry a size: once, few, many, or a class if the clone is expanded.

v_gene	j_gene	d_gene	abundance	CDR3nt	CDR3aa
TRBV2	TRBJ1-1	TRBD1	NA	TGTGCCAGCAGGACCGGACAGGGGAACACTGAAGCTTTCTTT	CASRTGQGNTEAFF
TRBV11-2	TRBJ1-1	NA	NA	TGTGCCAGCAGCTTAGATACAGCTAGCCGAGAGGCTTTCTTT	CASSLDTASREAFF
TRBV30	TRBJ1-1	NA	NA	TGTGCCTGCGCAGGGAGGGGGACTGAAGCTTTCTTT	CACAGRGTEAFF
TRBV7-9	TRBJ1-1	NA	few	TGTGCCAGCAGCCCAGGCAGGGCTGCTATATTTACTGAAGCTTTCTTT	CASSPGRAAIFTEAFF
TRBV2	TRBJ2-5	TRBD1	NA	TGTGCCAGCAGTAACAGACAGGGCCGGGAGACCCAGTACTTC	CASSNRQGRETQYF
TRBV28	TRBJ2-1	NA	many	TGTGCCAGCAGTTTTCTGGCGGTGTCCTACAATGAGCAGTTCTTC	CASSFLAVSYNEQFF
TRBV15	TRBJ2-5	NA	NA	TGTGCCACCAGCATCCTTCCCGGGGAGACCCAGTACTTC	CATSILPGETQYF
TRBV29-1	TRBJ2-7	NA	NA	TGCAGCGTTGAAGACCCCTACGAGCAGTACTTC	CSVEDPYEQYF
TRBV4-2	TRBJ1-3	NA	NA	TGTGCCAGCAGCCTACAGGGTTCTGGAAACACCATATATTTT	CASSLQGSGNTIYF
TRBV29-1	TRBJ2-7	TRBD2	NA	TGCAGCGTCGGGGGACTAGCGGGATACTCCTACGAGCAGTACTTC	CSVGGLAGYSYEQYF
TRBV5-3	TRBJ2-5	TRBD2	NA	TGTGCCAGAAGCTCTCCGGGACTAGTGTGTTTCTGGGAGACCCAGTACTTC	CARSSPGLVCFWETQYF
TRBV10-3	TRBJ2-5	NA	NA	TGTGCCATCGGGGGAGGTCGAGAGACCCAGTACTTC	CAIGGGRETQYF
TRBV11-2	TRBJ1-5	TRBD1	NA	TGTGCCAGCAGCCCGGACAGGGAGCAACCCCAGCATTTT	CASSPDREQPQHF
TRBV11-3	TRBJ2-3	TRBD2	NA	TGTGCCAGCAGCTTAGGCTATAGCGGGACTAGCACAGATACGCAGTATTTT	CASSLGYSGTSTDTQYF
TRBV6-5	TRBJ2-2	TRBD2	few	TGTGCCAGCAGTTACGGCGGGAGGGCGTCCGGGGAGCTGTTTTTT	CASSYGGRASGELFF
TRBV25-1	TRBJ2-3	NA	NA	TGTGCCAGCAGTGCTGGAAGGGGCTTAAGCACAGATACGCAGTATTTT	CASSAGRGLSTDTQYF
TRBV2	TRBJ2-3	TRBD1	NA	TGTGCCAGCACTCGACAGGGATCCACAGATACGCAGTATTTT	CASTRQGSTDTQYF
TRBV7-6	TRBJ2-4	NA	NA	TGTGCCAGCAGCCGCGGACCACTCCGACAGCTGAAAGCCAAAAACATTCAGTACTTC	CASSRGPLRQLKAKNIQYF
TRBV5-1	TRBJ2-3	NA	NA	TGCGCCAGCAGCTTAGTCGGACGTTTAGAAGATACGCAGTATTTT	CASSLVGRLEDTQYF
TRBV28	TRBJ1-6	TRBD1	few	TGTGCCAGCAGTTTAATCATGGGACAGGGGAGGGGTTCACCCCTCCACTTT	CASSLIMGQGRGSPLHF
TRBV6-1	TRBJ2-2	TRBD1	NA	TGTGCCAGTAGAAAGACAGGGTTAGGCACCGGGGAGCTGTTTTTT	CASRKTGLGTGELFF
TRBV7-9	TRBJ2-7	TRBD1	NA	TGTGCCAGCAGCTTAGGAGTAGGGACAGGGGACCTCGAGCAGTACTTC	CASSLGVGTGDLEQYF
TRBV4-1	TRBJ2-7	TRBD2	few	TGCGCCAGCAGCCAAGATAAGGGACTAGCGTTCCACGAGCAGTACTTC	CASSQDKGLAFHEQYF
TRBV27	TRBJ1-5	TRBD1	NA	TGTGCCAGCAGGCCGAGGACAGGGATAAACACAATCAGCCCCCAGCATTTT	CASRPRTGINTISPQHF
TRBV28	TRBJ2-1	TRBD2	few	TGTGCCAGCAGCTCCTCAAGCGGGAGGGCCTACAATGAGCAGTTCTTC	CASSSSSGRAYNEQFF